The 8 T cell receptor beta chains below come from one sample, sequenced in a study of T cell changes during pregnancy in multiple sclerosis. The assay was immunoSEQ multiplex PCR, and TCRdb's table has in-frame clones only and misses some. The top ten clones hold around 3.7% of a sample with about 58,000 clones, about 92% of them seen once. Sequenced here: CD8+ T cells from peripheral blood mononuclear cells, sampled in the second trimester of pregnancy. These receptors were taken from a female donor with multiple sclerosis, enrolled in a pregnancy study.

The chain couples TRBV6-6 to TRBJ2-5, with TRBD2 as a possible D gene (7 bases). In germline, CDR1 is MNHNY, CDR2 SVGAGI (reference sequence). The CDR3 sequence is 14 residues long. V shed 0 bases and J shed 7 bases, with 12 bases lying between them. CDR3 sequence reads: CASSYSSRGGTQYF. The CDR3 nucleotides are TGTGCCAGCAGTTACTCCAGTAGGGGGGGGACCCAGTACTTC.

The chain is built from TRBV2 and TRBJ1-1; 7 bases map to TRBD1. V shed 0 bases and J 6 bases; nucleotides not matched to a gene: 1. CDR1 and CDR2 (germline): SNHLY, FYNNEI. This CDR3 comprises 13 residues. The chain's CDR3 is CASSEADRPEAFF. In nucleotides, the CDR3 is TGTGCCAGCAGTGAAGCGGACAGGCCTGAAGCTTTCTTT.

This clone has just a few counts. This sequence joins TRBV19 and TRBJ2-7; D might be TRBD2 (5 bases). CDR1 is LNHDA, CDR2 SQIVND, per germline (reference sequence). The CDR3 is made up of 13 amino acids. V was trimmed by 5 bases and J by 5 bases, leaving 13 bases between them. DNA of the CDR3: TGTGCCAGTAGTTCCGGACTCGCTAACGAGCAGTACTTC. The encoded protein is CASSSGLANEQYF. The full variable domain, in which reference TRBV19 and TRBJ2-7 provide the parts outside the CDR3, is DGGITQSPKYLFRKEGQNVTLSCEQNLNHDAMYWYRQDPGQGLRLIYYSQIVNDFQKGDIAEGYSVSREKKESFPLTVTSAQKNPTAFYLCASSSGLANEQYFGPGTRLTVT.

This clone has a handful of counts. The gene calls are TRBV7-2 and TRBJ2-7; 7 nucleotides agree with TRBD1. The ends lost 5 bases at V and 6 bases at J; junction bases unmatched: 10. This CDR3 has 14 residues. Looked up from germline, CDR1 is SGHTA and CDR2 is FQGNSA. In DNA form, the CDR3 reads TGTGCCAGCAGCGATTACAGGGGTCTGGCCGAGCAGTACTTC. Its protein is CASSDYRGLAEQYF.

V and J are TRBV10-3 and TRBJ2-7; TRBD1 is a possible D gene (5 bases). CDR3 length: 11 amino acids. Germline V gene sequence: CDR1 ENHRY, CDR2 SYGVKD. The V gene lost 11 bases and the J gene lost 5 bases, with 13 bases spanning the gap. CDR3 loop: CASGIGDEQYF. The CDR3 region has the DNA TGTGCCTCTGGCATAGGGGACGAGCAGTACTTC.

This clone was seen only once. V is TRBV7-2 and J is TRBJ1-1; 9 bases line up with TRBD1. V dropped 5 bases and J dropped 6; count of bases not matched to a gene: 13. The germline gives CDR1 SGHTA, CDR2 FQGNSA. The CDR3 spans 16 residues. CDR3 coding DNA: TGTGCCAGCAGCCATATTGGGACAGGGAGATACGCTGAAGCTTTCTTT. It encodes CASSHIGTGRYAEAFF.

V usage is TRBV27 and J usage is TRBJ1-2; 7 positions agree with TRBD1. The ends lost 5 bases at V and 10 bases at J; junction bases unmatched: 10. The germline V gene encodes CDR1 MNHEY and CDR2 SMNVEV (reference sequence). The CDR3 consists of 13 residues. In nucleotides, the CDR3 is TGTGCCAGCAGTCTGGGGACAGTTTATAACTACACCTTC. Its protein is CASSLGTVYNYTF.

The CDR3 bases are TGTGCCAGCAGCTTGACAATTACAACTAATGAAAAACTGTTTTTT. Encoded protein: CASSLTITTNEKLFF. This chain joins TRBV7-2 and TRBJ1-4; D not resolved. The CDR3 consists of 15 residues. The germline gives CDR1 SGHTA, CDR2 FQGNSA. Between the trimmed V and J ends, which lost 3 bases and 0 bases, there was a span of 8 bases.